This T cell receptor (beta chain) appears in the sequencing data of a study of blood T cell repertoires in COVID-19 (dated by TCRdb to the early 2020s). Notes on the research overall: Samples covering the acute and convalescent phases of COVID-19 were provided by collaborators in the United States, Italy and Spain. The material from the prospective study consisted of cDNA or gDNA derived from T cells, B-cell-depleted T cells, or PBMCs. The dataset comprised deeply sampled blood TCRbeta repertoires from subjects exposed to, actively infected with, or recovered from COVID-19. The repertoires were released in a freely available public database meant as a resource for research on the immune response to SARS-CoV-2. The samples were drawn from two sources: the first 160 participants of the ongoing ImmuneRACE study, and about 1,300 subjects contributed by 6 global collaborators. Sample metadata almost always included a de-identified subject ID, COVID-19 status, age in years and sex. HLA class I and class II types, where available, came from metadata supplied by the sample provider rather than from assay-based typing.

For CDR1 and CDR2, the germline V gene lists MGHRA and YSYEKL. Trimming costs V 1 base and J 4 bases, and their ends lie 11 bases apart. From the cysteine through the phenylalanine, the CDR3 covers 15 amino acids. The only DNA kept is the CDR3, 45 bases in frame from the first base. Points on this clone: The antigen it recognizes is unknown. The input lacks base qualities; no much larger clone sits a single base away.

Participants in the prospective study were aged roughly 18 to 100 years, lived in 20 to 25 United States geographic areas, and enrolled through a virtual design. In the prospective study, cohorts were assigned on the basis of participant-reported clinical history obtained from a screening survey and a study questionnaire. For ImmuneRACE Cohort 3, a participant was defined as recovered based on two consecutive negative NP/OP PCR tests, clearance by a healthcare professional, or resolution of symptoms. Mobile phlebotomists in the prospective study collected whole blood, serum and a nasopharyngeal or oropharyngeal swab from every participant. Participants in the prospective study had the option to provide additional blood draws and questionnaires over a roughly 2-month period. Prospective study blood samples were shipped either frozen or at room temperature before DNA extraction. TCRbeta CDR3 regions were amplified from genomic DNA by means of the immunoSEQ Assay, a bias-controlled multiplex PCR. In the original analysis: Nucleated cell counts per sample were estimated from amplification of reference gene primers within the assay. To quantify the absolute abundance of each unique TCRbeta CDR3 rearrangement, sequence reads were collapsed and filtered. For each sample, productive Simpson clonality was calculated as the square root of Simpson's diversity index over productive rearrangements. TCRdb stores this immuneACCESS table with in-frame sequences only. Part of the clones is absent; in the studies checked, under half of the shortfall reflects unresolved V genes, and no reason is known for the rest. That table is the source of V, J and clone size, and D and trimming were worked out from the DNA. The sample table contains about 170,000 clones; only one count was recorded for about 91% of them. The ten top clones hold roughly 0.82% of the sample.

Overall study outcomes, separate from this receptor: How much clinical and demographic metadata was included differed by source and by participant, and the metadata was provided uncurated.

Sequencing used PBMCs or T cells enriched from blood (not recorded which). The clonotype was recovered from a woman aged 18-30 years who had recovered from COVID-19. This chain joins TRBV4-1 to TRBJ2-1; TRBD1 might be the D gene, on 6 matching bases. Read as DNA, the sequence is TGCGCCAGCAGCCAAGTTGAGGGGGTTTACAATGAGCAGTTCTTC. Its protein reads: CASSQVEGVYNEQFF.